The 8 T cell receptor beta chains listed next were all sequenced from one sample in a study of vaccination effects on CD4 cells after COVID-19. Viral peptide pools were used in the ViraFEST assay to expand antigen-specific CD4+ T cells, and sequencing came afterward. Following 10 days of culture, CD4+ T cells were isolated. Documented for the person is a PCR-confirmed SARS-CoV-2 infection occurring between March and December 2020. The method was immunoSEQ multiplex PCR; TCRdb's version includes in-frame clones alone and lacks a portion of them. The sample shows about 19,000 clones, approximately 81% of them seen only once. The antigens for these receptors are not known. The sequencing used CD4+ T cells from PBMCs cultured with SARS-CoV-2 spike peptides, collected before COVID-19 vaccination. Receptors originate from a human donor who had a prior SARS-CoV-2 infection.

CDR3 residues: CASSYSGGSYNEQFF. CDR3 coding DNA: TGTGCCAGCAGTTACTCGGGGGGCTCCTACAATGAGCAGTTCTTC. The rearrangement joins TRBV6-5 to TRBJ2-1, with D possibly matching TRBD2 (6 bases). Per germline, CDR1 MNHEY and CDR2 SVGAGI. CDR3 size: 15 residues. V was pared by 0 bases and J by 0 bases, with 6 bases between.

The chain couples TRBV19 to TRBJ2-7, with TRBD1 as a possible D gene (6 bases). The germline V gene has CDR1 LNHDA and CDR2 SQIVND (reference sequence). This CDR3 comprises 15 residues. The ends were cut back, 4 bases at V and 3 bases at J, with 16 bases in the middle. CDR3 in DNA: TGTGCCAGTAGTAAAGGGACACGGAGAGACTACGAGCAGTACTTC. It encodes CASSKGTRRDYEQYF.

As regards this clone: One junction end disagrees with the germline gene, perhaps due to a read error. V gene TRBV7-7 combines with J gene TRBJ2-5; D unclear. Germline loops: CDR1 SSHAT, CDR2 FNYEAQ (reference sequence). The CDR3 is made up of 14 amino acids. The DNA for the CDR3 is TGTGCTAGCAGCTTAGTGGCAGGAAAAGAGACCCAGTACTTC. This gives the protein CASSLVAGKETQYF.

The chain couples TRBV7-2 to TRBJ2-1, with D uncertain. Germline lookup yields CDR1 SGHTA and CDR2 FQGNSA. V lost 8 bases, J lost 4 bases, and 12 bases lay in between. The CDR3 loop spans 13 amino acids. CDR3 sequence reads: CASAPTNYNEQFF. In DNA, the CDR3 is TGTGCCAGCGCCCCCACGAATTACAATGAGCAGTTCTTC.

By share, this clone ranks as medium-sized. CDR3 coding DNA: TGTGCCAGCAGTTTTTCAAACTCCTACGAGCAGTACTTC. Translating it yields CASSFSNSYEQYF. This chain joins TRBV27 and TRBJ2-7; no clear D. CDR1 is MNHEY and CDR2 is SMNVEV in the germline V gene (reference sequence). V was clipped by 3 bases and J by 0 bases, with 6 bases between them. CDR3 length: 13 amino acids.

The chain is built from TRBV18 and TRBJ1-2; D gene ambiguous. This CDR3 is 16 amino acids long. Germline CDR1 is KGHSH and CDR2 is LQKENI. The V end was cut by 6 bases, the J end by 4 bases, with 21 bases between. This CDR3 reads CASSERIESTAYGYTF. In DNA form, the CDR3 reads TGTGCCAGCTCGGAAAGGATAGAGTCCACGGCCTATGGCTACACCTTC.

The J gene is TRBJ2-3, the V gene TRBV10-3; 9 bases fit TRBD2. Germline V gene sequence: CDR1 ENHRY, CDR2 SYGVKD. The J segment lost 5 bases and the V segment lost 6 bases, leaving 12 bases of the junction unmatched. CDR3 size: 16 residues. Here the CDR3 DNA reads TGTGCCATCAGCTCTCCTATAGCGGGAGCGGGAGATACGCAGTATTTT. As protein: CAISSPIAGAGDTQYF.

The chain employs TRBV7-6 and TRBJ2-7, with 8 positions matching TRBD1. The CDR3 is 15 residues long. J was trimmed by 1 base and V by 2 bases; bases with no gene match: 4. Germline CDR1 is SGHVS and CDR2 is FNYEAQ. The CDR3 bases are TGTGCCAGCAGCTTAACGGGGACAGGATCCTACGAGCAGTACTTC. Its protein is CASSLTGTGSYEQYF.